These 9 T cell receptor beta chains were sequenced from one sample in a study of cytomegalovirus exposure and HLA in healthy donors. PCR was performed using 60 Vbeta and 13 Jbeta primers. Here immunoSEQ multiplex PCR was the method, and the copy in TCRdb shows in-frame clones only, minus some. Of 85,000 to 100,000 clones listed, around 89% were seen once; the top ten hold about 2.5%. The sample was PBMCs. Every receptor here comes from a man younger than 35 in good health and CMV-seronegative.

In DNA form, the CDR3 reads TGTGCCAGCAGCCGGGACAGCGACATTGTGGCACCCCTCCACTTT. This gives the protein CASSRDSDIVAPLHF. This chain uses TRBV28 with TRBJ1-6, with 7 bases matching TRBD1. Unmatched junction bases numbered 13, after V lost 6 bases and J lost 11 bases. Germline V CDR1 and CDR2: MDHEN, SYDVKM. This CDR3 region has 15 residues.

The CDR3 loop reads CASSLYGTGSNEQFF. CDR3 sequence (DNA): TGTGCCAGCAGTTTATACGGGACAGGGTCCAATGAGCAGTTCTTC. The chain recombines TRBV27 with TRBJ2-1; 9 bases agree with TRBD1. Germline V gene lookup returns CDR1 MNHEY and CDR2 SMNVEV (reference sequence). CDR3 length equals 15 residues. The trim removed 1 base at V and 6 bases at J, leaving 4 bases unmatched.

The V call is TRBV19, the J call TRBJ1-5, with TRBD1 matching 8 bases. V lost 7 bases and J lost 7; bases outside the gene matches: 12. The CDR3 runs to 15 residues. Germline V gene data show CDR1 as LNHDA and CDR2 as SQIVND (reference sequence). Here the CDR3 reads CASKLDRGTGQPQHF. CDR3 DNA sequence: TGTGCCAGTAAGCTAGACAGGGGAACAGGGCAGCCCCAGCATTTT. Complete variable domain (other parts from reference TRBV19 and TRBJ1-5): DGGITQSPKYLFRKEGQNVTLSCEQNLNHDAMYWYRQDPGQGLRLIYYSQIVNDFQKGDIAEGYSVSREKKESFPLTVTSAQKNPTAFYLCASKLDRGTGQPQHFGDGTRLSIL.

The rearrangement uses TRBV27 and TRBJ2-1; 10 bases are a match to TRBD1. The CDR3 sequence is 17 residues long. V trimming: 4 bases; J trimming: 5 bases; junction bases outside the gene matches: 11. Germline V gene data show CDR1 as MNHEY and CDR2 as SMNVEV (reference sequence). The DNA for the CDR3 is TGTGCCAGCAGTTCGAATGACAGGGGGCTATCAAACAATGAGCAGTTCTTC. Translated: CASSSNDRGLSNNEQFF.

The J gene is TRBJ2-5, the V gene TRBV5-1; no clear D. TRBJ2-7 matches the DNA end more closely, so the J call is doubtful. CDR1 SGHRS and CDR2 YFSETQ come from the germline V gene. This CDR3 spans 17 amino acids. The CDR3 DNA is TGCGCCAGCAGCCCTTTGTCAACGGGTCGTCTATCCTACGAGCAGTACTTC. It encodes CASSPLSTGRLSYEQYF.

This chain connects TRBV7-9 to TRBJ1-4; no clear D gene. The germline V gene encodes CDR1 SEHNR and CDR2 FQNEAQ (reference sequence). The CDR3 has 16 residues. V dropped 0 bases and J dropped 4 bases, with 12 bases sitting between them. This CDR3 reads CASSLARQLINEKLFF. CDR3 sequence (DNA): TGTGCCAGCAGCTTAGCGCGGCAGCTTATTAATGAAAAACTGTTTTTT.

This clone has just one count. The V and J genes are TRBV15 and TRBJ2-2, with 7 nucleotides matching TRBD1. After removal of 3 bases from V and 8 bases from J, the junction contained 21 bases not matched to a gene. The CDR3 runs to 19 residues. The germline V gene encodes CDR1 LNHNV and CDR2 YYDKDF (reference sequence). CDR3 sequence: CATSSVGDRVVISLGELFF. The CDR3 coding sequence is TGTGCCACCAGCAGCGTGGGAGACAGGGTGGTAATTAGTCTGGGGGAGCTGTTTTTT.

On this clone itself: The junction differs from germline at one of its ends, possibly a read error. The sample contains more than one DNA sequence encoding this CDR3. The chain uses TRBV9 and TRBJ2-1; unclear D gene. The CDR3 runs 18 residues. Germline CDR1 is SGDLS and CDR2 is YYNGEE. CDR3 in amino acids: CASSVELLPVDSYNEQFF. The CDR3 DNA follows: TGCGCCAGCAGCGTTGAACTACTCCCCGTGGACTCCTACAATGAGCAGTTCTTC.

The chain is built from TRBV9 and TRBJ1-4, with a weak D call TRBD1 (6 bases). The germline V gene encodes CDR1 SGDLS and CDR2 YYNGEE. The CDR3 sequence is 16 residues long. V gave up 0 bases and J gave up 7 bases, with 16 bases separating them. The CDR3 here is CASSVDGGRGGEKLFF. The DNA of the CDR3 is TGTGCCAGCAGCGTAGACGGGGGGCGAGGAGGTGAAAAACTGTTTTTT.